This T cell receptor beta chain was captured by sequencing in a study of T cell repertoires in cytomegalovirus infection. The wider study: CMV infection and matching HLA type were both indicated by public TCR beta signatures. Study outcomes and limitations: The ex vivo response showed dominance by HLA-C-restricted CMV-specific TCR beta clonotypes. Accumulated public TCR beta family frequency recognized individuals carrying CMV together with the relevant HLA.

This clonotype appeared many times. The antigen is undetermined. TCRdb independently ran MiXCR on the reads; one entry per CDR3 protein. The sample lists fewer than 200,000 distinct CDR3 sequences, over 13% occurring once. The sequenced sample was PBMCs. The source is a human donor in good health (CMV status not recorded). Some clones in this sample may be carry-over from other donors' samples.

The CDR3 DNA follows: TGTGCCAGCAGCTTAAATCAGGGGGCGAGGGAAAAACTGTTTTTT. This sequence encodes CASSLNQGAREKLFF. J is TRBJ1-4 and V is TRBV7-9; 8 positions agree with TRBD1. J lost 8 bases, V lost 2 bases, and 7 bases had no gene match. Germline CDR1 is SEHNR and CDR2 is FQNEAQ (reference sequence). The CDR3 consists of 15 residues.